This TCR beta chain emerged from a study of blood T cell repertoires in COVID-19. TCRdb's copy holds only in-frame clones and misses some; the assay was immunoSEQ multiplex PCR. The data contain a few hundred thousand clones, roughly 89% of them singletons. Germline CDR1 is SEHNR and CDR2 is FQNEAQ (reference sequence). V trimming: 5 bases; J trimming: 0 bases; junction bases outside the gene matches: 8. The CDR3 is 16 residues long. The clonotype was recovered from a man younger than 35 with acute COVID-19. This chain joins TRBV7-9 and TRBJ1-2; TRBD1 aligns across 8 bases. The sample was PBMCs or T cells enriched from blood (not recorded which). This chain's CDR3 is CASSPLDRATNYGYTF. CDR3 in DNA: TGTGCCAGCAGCCCCCTGGACAGGGCAACTAACTATGGCTACACCTTC.